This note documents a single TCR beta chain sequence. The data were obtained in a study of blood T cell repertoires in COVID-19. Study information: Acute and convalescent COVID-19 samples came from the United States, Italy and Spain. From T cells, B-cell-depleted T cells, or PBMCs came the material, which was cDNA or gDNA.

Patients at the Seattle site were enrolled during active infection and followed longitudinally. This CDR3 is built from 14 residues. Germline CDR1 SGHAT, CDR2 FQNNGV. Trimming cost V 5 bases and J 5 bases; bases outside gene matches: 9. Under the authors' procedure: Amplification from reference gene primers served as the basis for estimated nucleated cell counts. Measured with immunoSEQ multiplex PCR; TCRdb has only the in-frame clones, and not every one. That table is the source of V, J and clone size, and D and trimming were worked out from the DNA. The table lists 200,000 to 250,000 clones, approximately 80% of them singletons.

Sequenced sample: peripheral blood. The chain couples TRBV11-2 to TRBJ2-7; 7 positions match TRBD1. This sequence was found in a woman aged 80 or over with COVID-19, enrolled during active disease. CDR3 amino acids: CASSEGQFTHEQYF. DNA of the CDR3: TGTGCCAGCAGCGAGGGACAGTTCACCCACGAGCAGTACTTC.